A selection of T cell receptor beta chains follows, all from one sample in a study of blood T cell repertoires in COVID-19. TCRdb's table, derived via immunoSEQ multiplex PCR, lists solely in-frame clones and lacks some. The sample yields around 290,000 clones, roughly 91% seen once. Sequencing was performed on PBMCs or T cells enriched from blood (not recorded which). These receptor sequences come from a woman in her fifties or sixties in a cohort exposed to, infected with or recovered from COVID-19 (not recorded which). Both conserved end residues are part of each CDR3. The D gene is left open where the match is weak. Clone size, where shown, is once, few, many, or a class for clones that have expanded.

D,J,size,V,DNA,CDR3
.,TRBJ1-1,.,TRBV5-1,TGCGCCAGCAGCTTGGTCGAGAAAAACACTGAAGCTTTCTTT,CASSLVEKNTEAFF
TRBD1,TRBJ1-3,.,TRBV2,TGTGCCAGCAGTGAAGCAGGGACAGGGTCTGGAAACACCATATATTTT,CASSEAGTGSGNTIYF
.,TRBJ2-7,.,TRBV27,TGTGCCAGCAGCCAGTTGGATGGGGCTCCCTACGAGCAGTACTTC,CASSQLDGAPYEQYF
.,TRBJ1-1,.,TRBV25-1,TGTGTCAGCACGGGTGAAAAGGGGTGCACTGAAGCTTTCTTT,CVSTGEKGCTEAFF
TRBD2,TRBJ2-7,.,TRBV30,TGTGCCTGGGGACTAGCGGGAGACGAGCAGTACTTC,CAWGLAGDEQYF
TRBD2,TRBJ2-1,.,TRBV9,TGTGCCAGCAGCGATGAAAGCGGACTAGCGGGTCATGAGCAGTTCTTC,CASSDESGLAGHEQFF
TRBD1,TRBJ1-2,.,TRBV7-2,TGTGCCAGCAGCTCTGCCCCGGGACAGGCTAACTATGGCTACACCTTC,CASSSAPGQANYGYTF
TRBD2,TRBJ2-7,.,TRBV28,TGTGCCAGCAGTTTGCCGCTAGCGGTGAACGAGCAGTACTTC,CASSLPLAVNEQYF
.,TRBJ2-7,.,TRBV2,TGTGCCAGCAGCCGTGGCAGGGTATTCTACGAGCAGTACTTC,CASSRGRVFYEQYF
TRBD1,TRBJ1-1,.,TRBV7-2,TGTGCCAGCAGCTCGTACAGGGGGCGGAACACTGAAGCTTTCTTT,CASSSYRGRNTEAFF
.,TRBJ2-3,.,TRBV30,TGTGCCTGGAGGGCGGCGGGCAGCACAGATACGCAGTATTTT,CAWRAAGSTDTQYF
TRBD1,TRBJ1-2,.,TRBV6-5,TGTGCCAGCAGCCCCTACCAGGACAGGGTGGCTGGCTACACCTTC,CASSPYQDRVAGYTF
TRBD1,TRBJ2-7,.,TRBV24-1,TGTGCCACCAGTGATTCGCTCCGGGACAGGGGCAACGAGCAGTACTTC,CATSDSLRDRGNEQYF
.,TRBJ2-6,.,TRBV11-2,TGTGCCAGCAGCTTAGACGGGATCTCTGGGGCCAACGTCCTGACTTTC,CASSLDGISGANVLTF
.,TRBJ1-3,.,TRBV5-6,TGTGCCAGCAACCTGCGGGGGAATGCTGGAAACACCATATATTTT,CASNLRGNAGNTIYF
TRBD2,TRBJ2-7,.,TRBV2,TGTGCCAGCAGTGGGGAATCGTCTAGCGGGATTCCCCCCCTCTACGAGCAGTACTTC,CASSGESSSGIPPLYEQYF
TRBD2,TRBJ2-1,.,TRBV7-3,TGTGCCAGCAGCCCCCGGGGGGGGGATGAGCAGTTCTTC,CASSPRGGDEQFF
.,TRBJ2-1,.,TRBV9,TGTGCCAGCAGCGTAGGAATGGAGCCCCGCAATGAGCAGTTCTTC,CASSVGMEPRNEQFF
.,TRBJ2-7,few,TRBV5-5,TGTGCCAGCACCCGGACTGCCCAAAAGTACGAGCAGTACTTC,CASTRTAQKYEQYF
.,TRBJ2-3,few,TRBV7-2,TGTGCCAGCAGCTCGCTTACGCTGCCTACTGATACGCAGTATTTT,CASSSLTLPTDTQYF
.,TRBJ2-7,.,TRBV9,TGTGCCAGCAGCGTAGCTACAGGGAAGCCCTACGAGCAGTACTTC,CASSVATGKPYEQYF
.,TRBJ1-1,.,TRBV7-2,TGTGCCAGCAGCCCAAACGGGGTTCCGCTTGAAGCTTTCTTT,CASSPNGVPLEAFF
TRBD2,TRBJ2-4,.,TRBV19,TGTGCCAGTAGTACAGGCGGGGGGTTGCGGGAGGTCGCCAAAAACATTCAGTACTTC,CASSTGGGLREVAKNIQYF
.,TRBJ1-2,.,TRBV28,TGTGCCATCAGCCCGTGGGGCCTAACCTCTCTAGGGGACTATGGCTACACCTTC,CAISPWGLTSLGDYGYTF
.,TRBJ2-2,.,TRBV2,TGTGCCAGCACCTTGGGGGGGGCTGGGTTCACCGGGGAGCTGTTTTTT,CASTLGGAGFTGELFF
TRBD1,TRBJ2-2,.,TRBV7-9,TGTGCCAGCAGCTTAACAGGGGGGACAGGGAACACCGGGGAGCTGTTTTTT,CASSLTGGTGNTGELFF
.,TRBJ1-2,.,TRBV11-2,TGTGCCAGCAGCTTAGGAGGGATGGGCTACACCTTC,CASSLGGMGYTF
.,TRBJ1-2,once,TRBV6-5,TGTGCCAGCAGCCTCACAGGAATAGGAGGCTACACCTTC,CASSLTGIGGYTF
.,TRBJ1-5,.,TRBV6-6,TGTGCCAGCCGCTCAGGGGATTATAGCAATCAGCCCCAGCATTTT,CASRSGDYSNQPQHF
TRBD1,TRBJ2-1,.,TRBV27,TGTGCCAGCACCCCAAACGGGGACAGGGATGGCAATGAGCAGTTCTTC,CASTPNGDRDGNEQFF
.,TRBJ1-4,.,TRBV18,TGTGCCAGCTCCCAGAGGACTAATGAAAAACTGTTTTTT,CASSQRTNEKLFF
.,TRBJ2-1,few,TRBV2,TGTGCCAGCAGTCCTCGCAATGAGCAGTTCTTC,CASSPRNEQFF
TRBD2,TRBJ2-5,.,TRBV29-1,TGCAGTAGCGGGAGGTTGGAGACCCAGTACTTC,CSSGRLETQYF
.,TRBJ1-6,.,TRBV7-2,TGTGCCAGCAGCTTGAGCCGGGATTCACCCCTCCACTTT,CASSLSRDSPLHF
.,TRBJ2-5,.,TRBV5-1,TGCGCCAGCAACCCCGGACAAACGTCCGTCGAGACCCAGTACTTC,CASNPGQTSVETQYF
.,TRBJ2-5,.,TRBV3-1/TRBV3-2,TGTGCCAGCAGCCAAGGTGATTGGCGGTACGGAGAGACCCAGTACTTC,CASSQGDWRYGETQYF
.,TRBJ1-2,.,TRBV12-3/TRBV12-4,TGTGCCAGCAGCTCGGACTTCTATGGCTACACCTTC,CASSSDFYGYTF
.,TRBJ2-1,once,TRBV19,TGTGCCAGTAGTCGGGAGTTCTCCTACAATGAGCAGTTCTTC,CASSREFSYNEQFF
.,TRBJ1-6,.,TRBV7-5,TGTGCCAGAAGACTCCGGGACAGGGGTAATTCACCCCTCCACTTT,CARRLRDRGNSPLHF
TRBD2,TRBJ2-7,.,TRBV4-1,TGCGCCAGCAGCCTAGCGGGAGGGGGACAGCAGTACTTC,CASSLAGGGQQYF
.,TRBJ1-2,.,TRBV2,TGTGCCAGCAGTCCCCCCCAGGGGCTAAATGGCTACACCTTC,CASSPPQGLNGYTF
.,TRBJ2-7,.,TRBV27,TGTGCCAGCAGCGCGACGGGGAGCTCCTACGAGCAGTACTTC,CASSATGSSYEQYF
.,TRBJ2-5,.,TRBV18,TGTGCCAGCTCACGGGGGACTGAGGGGACCCAGTACTTC,CASSRGTEGTQYF
.,TRBJ1-5,.,TRBV10-2,TGCGCCAGCCGGGACACTAGCAATCAGCCCCAGCATTTT,CASRDTSNQPQHF
TRBD2,TRBJ2-1,.,TRBV24-1,TGTGCCACCAGTGAAAGGACTAGCGCGGACAATGAGCAGTTCTTC,CATSERTSADNEQFF
TRBD1,TRBJ1-4,.,TRBV18,TGTGCCAGCTCTCGCGGACAGGAAGAAAAACTGTTTTTT,CASSRGQEEKLFF
.,TRBJ1-5,once,TRBV10-3,TGTGCCATCAGTAGACAGCAGGGAAATCAGCCCCAGCATTTT,CAISRQQGNQPQHF
TRBD2,TRBJ2-3,.,TRBV10-2,TGCGCCAGCAGTGACGCGGGAGCAGGGGATACGCAGTATTTT,CASSDAGAGDTQYF
.,TRBJ1-6,.,TRBV4-1,TGCGCCAGCAGCCAAGTCGGGGGACCGAATTCACCCCTCCACTTT,CASSQVGGPNSPLHF
TRBD2,TRBJ2-5,.,TRBV2,TGTGCCAGCTTAGCGGGAACAAAAGAGACCCAGTACTTC,CASLAGTKETQYF
.,TRBJ1-1,.,TRBV30,TGTGCCTGGAGTGTTCCGGGACTGACTATGAACACTGAAGCTTTCTTT,CAWSVPGLTMNTEAFF
TRBD1,TRBJ2-2,.,TRBV7-9,TGTGCCAGCAGCCCTAGGACAGGGGTCGGGGAGCTGTTTTTT,CASSPRTGVGELFF
TRBD1,TRBJ1-2,few,TRBV28,TGTGCCAGCAGTTTAGACAGGGTAGTTGGTGGCTACACCTTC,CASSLDRVVGGYTF
.,TRBJ1-5,.,TRBV27,TGTGCCAGCAGTTTATGGGGAGGTGGCAATCAGCCCCAGCATTTT,CASSLWGGGNQPQHF
.,TRBJ2-3,.,TRBV7-6,TGTGCCAGCAGCTTAGGGGTCGGACTTAGCACAGATACGCAGTATTTT,CASSLGVGLSTDTQYF